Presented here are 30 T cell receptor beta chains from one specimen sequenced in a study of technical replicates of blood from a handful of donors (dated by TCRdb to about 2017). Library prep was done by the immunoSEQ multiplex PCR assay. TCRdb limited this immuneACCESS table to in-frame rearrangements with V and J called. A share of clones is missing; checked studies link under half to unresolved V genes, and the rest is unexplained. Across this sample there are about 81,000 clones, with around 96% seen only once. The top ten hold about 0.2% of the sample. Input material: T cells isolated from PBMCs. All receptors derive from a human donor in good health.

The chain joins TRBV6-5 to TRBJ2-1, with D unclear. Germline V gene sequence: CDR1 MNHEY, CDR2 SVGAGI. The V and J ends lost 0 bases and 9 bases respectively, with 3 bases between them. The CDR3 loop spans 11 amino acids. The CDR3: CASSYSREQFF. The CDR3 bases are TGTGCCAGCAGTTACTCCCGTGAGCAGTTCTTC.

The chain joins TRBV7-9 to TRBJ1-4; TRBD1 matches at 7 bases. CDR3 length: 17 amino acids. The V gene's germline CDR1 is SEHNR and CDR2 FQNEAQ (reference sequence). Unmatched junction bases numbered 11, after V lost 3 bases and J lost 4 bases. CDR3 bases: TGTGCCAGCAGCTTGGGGAACAGGGGCTCAAGTAATGAAAAACTGTTTTTT. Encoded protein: CASSLGNRGSSNEKLFF.

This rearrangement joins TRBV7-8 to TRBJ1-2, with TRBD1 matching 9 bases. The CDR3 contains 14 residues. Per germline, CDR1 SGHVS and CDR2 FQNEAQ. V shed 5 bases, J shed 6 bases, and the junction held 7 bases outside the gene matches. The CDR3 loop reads CASSTSGTGNGYTF. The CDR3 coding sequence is TGTGCCAGCAGCACATCCGGGACAGGGAATGGCTACACCTTC. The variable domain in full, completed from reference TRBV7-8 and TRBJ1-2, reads GAGVSQSPRYKVAKRGQDVALRCDPISGHVSLFWYQQALGQGPEFLTYFQNEAQLDKSGLPSDRFFAERPEGSVSTLKIQRTQQEDSAVYLCASSTSGTGNGYTFGSGTRLTVV.

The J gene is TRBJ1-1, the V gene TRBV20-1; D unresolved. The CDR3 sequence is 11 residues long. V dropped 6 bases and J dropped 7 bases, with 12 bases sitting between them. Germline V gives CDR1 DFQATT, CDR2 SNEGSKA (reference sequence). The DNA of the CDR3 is TGCAGTGCAGCAAGTGTTAGTGAAGCTTTCTTT. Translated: CSAASVSEAFF.

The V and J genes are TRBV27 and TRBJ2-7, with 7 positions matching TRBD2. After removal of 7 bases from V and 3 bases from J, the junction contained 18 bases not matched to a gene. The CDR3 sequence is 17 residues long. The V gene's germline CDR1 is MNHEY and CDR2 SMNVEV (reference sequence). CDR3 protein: CASKVAGAFPPLYEQYF. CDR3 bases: TGTGCCAGCAAAGTGGCGGGAGCATTCCCCCCCCTCTACGAGCAGTACTTC.

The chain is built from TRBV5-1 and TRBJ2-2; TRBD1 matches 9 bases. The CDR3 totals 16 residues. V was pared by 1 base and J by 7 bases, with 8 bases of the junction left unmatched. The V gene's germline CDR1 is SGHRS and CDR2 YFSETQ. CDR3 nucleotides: TGCGCCAGCAGCTTGATCTGGACAGGGGAAGGCGGGGAGCTGTTTTTT. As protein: CASSLIWTGEGGELFF.

The CDR3 coding sequence is TGCGCCACCAGGACAGCAAACATTCAGTACTTC. Protein: CATRTANIQYF. The chain joins TRBV10-2 to TRBJ2-4, with TRBD1 as a possible D gene (6 bases). The germline V gene has CDR1 WSHSY and CDR2 SAAADI. The V gene lost 10 bases and the J gene lost 6 bases, with 10 bases spanning the gap. The CDR3 runs to 11 residues.

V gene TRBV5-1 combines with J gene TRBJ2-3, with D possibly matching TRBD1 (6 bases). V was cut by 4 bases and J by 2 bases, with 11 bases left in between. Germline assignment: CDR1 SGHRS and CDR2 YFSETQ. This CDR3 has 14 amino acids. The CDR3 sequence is CASSRGQSTDTQYF. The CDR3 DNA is TGCGCCAGCAGCCGCGGACAGTCCACAGATACGCAGTATTTT.

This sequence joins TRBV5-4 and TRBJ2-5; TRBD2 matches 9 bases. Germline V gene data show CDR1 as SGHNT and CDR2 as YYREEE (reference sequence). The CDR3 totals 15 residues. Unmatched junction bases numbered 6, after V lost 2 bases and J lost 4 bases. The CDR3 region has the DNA TGTGCCAGCAGCTTTTGGCGGGGGGGCTCAGAGACCCAGTACTTC. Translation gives CASSFWRGGSETQYF.

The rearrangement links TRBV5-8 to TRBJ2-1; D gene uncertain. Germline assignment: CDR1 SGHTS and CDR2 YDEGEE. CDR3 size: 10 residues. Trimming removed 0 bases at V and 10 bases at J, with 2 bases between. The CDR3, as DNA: TGTGCCAGCAGCTTGGTAGAGCAGTTCTTC. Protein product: CASSLVEQFF.

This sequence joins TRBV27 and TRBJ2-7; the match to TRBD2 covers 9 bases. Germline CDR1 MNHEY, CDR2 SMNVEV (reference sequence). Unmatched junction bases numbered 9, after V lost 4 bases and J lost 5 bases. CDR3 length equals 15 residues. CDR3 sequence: CASSSQVAGANEQYF. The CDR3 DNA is TGTGCCAGCAGTTCACAGGTAGCGGGAGCTAACGAGCAGTACTTC.

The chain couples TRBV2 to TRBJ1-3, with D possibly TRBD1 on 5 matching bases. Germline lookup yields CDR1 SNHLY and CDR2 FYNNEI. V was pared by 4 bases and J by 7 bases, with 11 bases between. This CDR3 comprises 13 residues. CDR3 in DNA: TGTGCCAGCAGTGGTCAGGGCCTTAACACCATATATTTT. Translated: CASSGQGLNTIYF.

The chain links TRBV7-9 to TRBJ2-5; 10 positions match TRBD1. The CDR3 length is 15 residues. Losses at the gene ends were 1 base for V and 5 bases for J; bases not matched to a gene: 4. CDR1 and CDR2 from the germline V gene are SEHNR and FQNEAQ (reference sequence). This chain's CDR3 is CASSLGDRGSETQYF. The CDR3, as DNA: TGTGCCAGCAGCTTAGGGGACAGGGGATCCGAGACCCAGTACTTC.

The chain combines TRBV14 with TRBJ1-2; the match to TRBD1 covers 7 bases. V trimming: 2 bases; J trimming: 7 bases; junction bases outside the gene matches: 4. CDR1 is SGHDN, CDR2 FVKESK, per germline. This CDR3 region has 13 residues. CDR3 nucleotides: TGTGCCAGCAGCCAAAGTAACAGGGGTGGCTACACCTTC. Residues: CASSQSNRGGYTF. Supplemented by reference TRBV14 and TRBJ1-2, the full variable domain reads EAGVTQFPSHSVIEKGQTVTLRCDPISGHDNLYWYRRVMGKEIKFLLHFVKESKQDESGMPNNRFLAERTGGTYSTLKVQPAELEDSGVYFCASSQSNRGGYTFGSGTRLTVV.

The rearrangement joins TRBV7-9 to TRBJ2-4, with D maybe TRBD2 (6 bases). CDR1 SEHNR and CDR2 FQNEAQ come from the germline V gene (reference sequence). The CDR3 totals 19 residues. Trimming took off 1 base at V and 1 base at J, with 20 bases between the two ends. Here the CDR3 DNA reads TGTGCCAGCAGCTTAGTGGAAGTAGGGCGGGGATTTGCCAAAAACATTCAGTACTTC. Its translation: CASSLVEVGRGFAKNIQYF.

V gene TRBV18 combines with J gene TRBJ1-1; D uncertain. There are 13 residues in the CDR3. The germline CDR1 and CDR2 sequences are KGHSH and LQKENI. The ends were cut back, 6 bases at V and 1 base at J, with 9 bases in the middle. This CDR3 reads CASSTGENTEAFF. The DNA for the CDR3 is TGTGCCAGCTCTACCGGGGAGAACACTGAAGCTTTCTTT. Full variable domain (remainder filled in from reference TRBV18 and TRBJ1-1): NAGVMQNPRHLVRRRGQEARLRCSPMKGHSHVYWYRQLPEEGLKFMVYLQKENIIDESGMPKERFSAEFPKEGPSILRIQQVVRGDSAAYFCASSTGENTEAFFGQGTRLTVV.

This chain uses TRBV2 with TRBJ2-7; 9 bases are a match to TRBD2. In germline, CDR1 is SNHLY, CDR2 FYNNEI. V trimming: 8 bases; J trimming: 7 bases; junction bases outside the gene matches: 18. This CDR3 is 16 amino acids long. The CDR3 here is CASCTPPGLALGEQYF. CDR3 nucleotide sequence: TGTGCCAGCTGTACACCACCGGGACTAGCTCTTGGGGAGCAGTACTTC.

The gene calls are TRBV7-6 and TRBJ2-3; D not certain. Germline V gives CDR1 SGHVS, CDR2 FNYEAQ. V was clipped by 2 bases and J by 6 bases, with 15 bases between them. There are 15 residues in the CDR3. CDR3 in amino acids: CASSLFLRVSDTQYF. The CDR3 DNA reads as TGTGCCAGCAGCTTATTTTTACGGGTATCTGATACGCAGTATTTT.

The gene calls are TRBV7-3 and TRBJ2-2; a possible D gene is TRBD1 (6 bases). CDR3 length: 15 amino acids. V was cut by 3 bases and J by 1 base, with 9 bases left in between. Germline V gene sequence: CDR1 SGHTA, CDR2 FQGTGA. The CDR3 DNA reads TGTGCCAGCAGCTTCATCAGGGGGAACACCGGGGAGCTGTTTTTT. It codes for CASSFIRGNTGELFF.

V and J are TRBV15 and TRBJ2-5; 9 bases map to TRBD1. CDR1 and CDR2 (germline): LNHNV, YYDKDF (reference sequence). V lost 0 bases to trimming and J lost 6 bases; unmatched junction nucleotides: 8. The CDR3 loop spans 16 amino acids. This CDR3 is CATSRDPGQGRKTQYF. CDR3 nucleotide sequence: TGTGCCACCAGCAGAGATCCGGGACAGGGTAGGAAGACCCAGTACTTC.

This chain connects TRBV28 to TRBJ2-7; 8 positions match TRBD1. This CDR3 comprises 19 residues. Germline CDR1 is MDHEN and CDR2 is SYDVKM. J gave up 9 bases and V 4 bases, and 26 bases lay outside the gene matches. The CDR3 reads CASSSNMVRDQGARTGQYF. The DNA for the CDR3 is TGTGCCAGCAGTTCTAACATGGTGCGGGATCAGGGGGCGAGGACGGGGCAGTACTTC. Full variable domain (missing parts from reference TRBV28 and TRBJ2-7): DVKVTQSSRYLVKRTGEKVFLECVQDMDHENMFWYRQDPGLGLRLIYFSYDVKMKEKGDIPEGYSVSREKKERFSLILESASTNQTSMYLCASSSNMVRDQGARTGQYFGPGTRLTVT.

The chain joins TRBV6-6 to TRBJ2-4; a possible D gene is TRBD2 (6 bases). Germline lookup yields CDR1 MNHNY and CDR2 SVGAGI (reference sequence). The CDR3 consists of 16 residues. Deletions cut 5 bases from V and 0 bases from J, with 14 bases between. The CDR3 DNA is TGTGCCAGCAGTCCCCCGGGGACTCTAGCCAAAAACATTCAGTACTTC. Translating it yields CASSPPGTLAKNIQYF.

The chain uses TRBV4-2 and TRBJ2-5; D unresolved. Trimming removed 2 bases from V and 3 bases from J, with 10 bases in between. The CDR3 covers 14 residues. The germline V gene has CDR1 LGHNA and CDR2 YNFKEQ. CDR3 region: CASSQQEAEETQYF. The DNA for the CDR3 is TGTGCCAGCAGCCAACAAGAGGCCGAAGAGACCCAGTACTTC.

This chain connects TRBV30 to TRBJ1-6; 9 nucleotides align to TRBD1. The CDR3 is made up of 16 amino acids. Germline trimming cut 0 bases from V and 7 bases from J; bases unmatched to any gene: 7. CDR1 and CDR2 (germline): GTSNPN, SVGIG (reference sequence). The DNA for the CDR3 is TGTGCCTGGAGTGTACTCGGGGACAGGGAAAATTCACCCCTCCACTTT. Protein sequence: CAWSVLGDRENSPLHF.

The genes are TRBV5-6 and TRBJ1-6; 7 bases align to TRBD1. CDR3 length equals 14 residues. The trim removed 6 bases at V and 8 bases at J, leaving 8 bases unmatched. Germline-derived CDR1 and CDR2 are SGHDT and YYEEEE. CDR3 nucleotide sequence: TGTGCCAGCATTCGAGGGGGCTGGGATTCACCCCTCCACTTT. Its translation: CASIRGGWDSPLHF.

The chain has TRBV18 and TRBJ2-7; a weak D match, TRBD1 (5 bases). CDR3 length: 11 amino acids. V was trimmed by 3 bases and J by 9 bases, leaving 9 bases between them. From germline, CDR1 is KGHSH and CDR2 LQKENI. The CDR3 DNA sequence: TGTGCCAGCTCACCCGCCAGGGTGCAGTACTTC. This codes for CASSPARVQYF.

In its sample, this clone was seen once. The CDR3 DNA reads TGTGCCAGCAGTTCACCTTCGACAGGTGCTAACTATGGCTACACCTTC. It codes for CASSSPSTGANYGYTF. The chain links TRBV6-5 to TRBJ1-2; D is possibly TRBD1 (6 bases). Per germline, CDR1 MNHEY and CDR2 SVGAGI. Trimming took off 4 bases at V and 0 bases at J, with 15 bases between the two ends. This CDR3 contains 16 residues.

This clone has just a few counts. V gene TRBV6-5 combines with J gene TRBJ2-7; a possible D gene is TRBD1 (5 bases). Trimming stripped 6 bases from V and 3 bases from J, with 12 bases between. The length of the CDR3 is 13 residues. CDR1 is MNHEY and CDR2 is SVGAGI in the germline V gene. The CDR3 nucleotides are TGTGCCAGCAGACTACAGGAGTACTACGAGCAGTACTTC. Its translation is CASRLQEYYEQYF.

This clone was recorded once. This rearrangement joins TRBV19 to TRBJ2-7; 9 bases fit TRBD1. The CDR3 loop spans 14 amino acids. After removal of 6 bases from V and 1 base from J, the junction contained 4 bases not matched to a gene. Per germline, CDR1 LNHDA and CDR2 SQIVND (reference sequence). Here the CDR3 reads CASSYGTGSYEQYF. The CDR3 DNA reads TGTGCCAGTAGCTACGGGACAGGGTCCTACGAGCAGTACTTC.

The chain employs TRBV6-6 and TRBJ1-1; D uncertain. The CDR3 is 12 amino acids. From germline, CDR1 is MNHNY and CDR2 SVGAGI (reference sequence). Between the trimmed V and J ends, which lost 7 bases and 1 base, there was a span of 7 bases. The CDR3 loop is CASKRPNTEAFF. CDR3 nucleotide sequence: TGTGCCAGCAAGCGCCCGAACACTGAAGCTTTCTTT.